These T cell receptor beta chains were read from a single sample in a study of blood T cell repertoires in COVID-19. Produced via immunoSEQ multiplex PCR; TCRdb's table is partial and in-frame only. The table has around 150,000 clones, about 79% seen once. The specimen sequenced was peripheral blood. Source of these receptors: a woman aged 80 or over with active or convalescent COVID-19. Each CDR3 is given with its conserved first and last residue. Fields, in order: J gene, clone size, D gene, V gene, CDR3 protein, CDR3 DNA. A D gene is named only where the DNA matches it firmly. Only some rows state a clone size, as once, few, many or a class for expanded clones.

TRBJ1-6 . . TRBV28 CASSFGQSLSYNSPLHF TGTGCCAGCAGTTTTGGACAGTCACTCTCCTATAATTCACCCCTCCACTTT
TRBJ1-2 . . TRBV27 CASSLQAGNNYGYTF TGTGCCAGCAGTTTACAGGCAGGGAATAACTATGGCTACACCTTC
TRBJ1-3 . . TRBV5-4 CASSLGGRSSGNTIYF TGTGCCAGCAGCTTGGGGGGCCGGAGCTCTGGAAACACCATATATTTT
TRBJ2-3 . . TRBV5-6 CASSFRQAGPDTQYF TGTGCCAGCAGCTTCCGACAGGCAGGCCCAGATACGCAGTATTTT
TRBJ2-7 . TRBD1 TRBV20-1 CSARDLGQVSF TGCAGTGCTAGAGACCTAGGACAGGTATCGTTC
TRBJ1-2 . . TRBV6-5 CAARDQTRGGYTF TGTGCCGCACGGGACCAAACCAGGGGAGGCTACACCTTC
TRBJ1-2 . TRBD1 TRBV18 CASSHGTGRGDGYTF TGTGCCAGCTCACACGGGACAGGGAGAGGCGATGGCTACACCTTC
TRBJ1-2 . . TRBV28 CASRPLLDSYGYTF TGTGCCAGCAGACCACTACTCGACAGCTATGGCTACACCTTC
TRBJ2-7 . . TRBV5-6 CASSSFGSSYEQYF TGTGCCAGCAGCTCCTTTGGTAGCTCCTACGAGCAGTACTTC
TRBJ2-2 . TRBD2 TRBV11-3 CASSSPGRGRTGELFF TGTGCCAGCAGCTCCCCGGGGAGGGGCCGCACCGGGGAGCTGTTTTTT
TRBJ1-2 . . TRBV3-1/TRBV3-2 CASSQVQGYGYTF TGTGCCAGCAGCCAAGTCCAGGGGTATGGCTACACCTTC
TRBJ1-1 . . TRBV29-1 CSVVVGQSEAFF TGCAGCGTTGTGGTTGGACAGTCAGAAGCTTTCTTT
TRBJ2-5 . TRBD1 TRBV24-1 CATSESRGKGAKETQYF TGTGCCACCAGTGAAAGCAGGGGGAAAGGGGCCAAAGAGACCCAGTACTTC
TRBJ2-5 . TRBD2 TRBV5-1 CASSLGTSGGFQETQYF TGCGCCAGCAGCTTAGGGACTAGCGGGGGTTTTCAAGAGACCCAGTACTTC
TRBJ2-7 . TRBD1 TRBV7-2 CASSSTGGYEQYF TGTGCCAGCAGCTCGACAGGGGGCTACGAGCAGTACTTC
TRBJ2-1 . . TRBV9 CASSVEIDGSSKKNEQFF TGTGCCAGCAGCGTAGAAATTGATGGGTCTAGTAAAAAAAATGAGCAGTTCTTC
TRBJ2-7 few . TRBV2 CATLTGSSYEQYF TGTGCCACCTTGACAGGAAGCTCCTACGAGCAGTACTTC
TRBJ1-4 . . TRBV18 CASSPDFATANEKLFF TGTGCCAGCTCACCAGATTTTGCTACGGCTAATGAAAAACTGTTTTTT
TRBJ2-2 few . TRBV19 CASRFRTANTGELFF TGTGCCAGTAGGTTTCGGACAGCGAACACCGGGGAGCTGTTTTTT
TRBJ1-2 . TRBD1 TRBV10-3 CAITGHPTGDTGYTF TGTGCCATCACCGGACACCCGACAGGGGATACAGGCTACACCTTC
TRBJ1-4 . . TRBV12-3/TRBV12-4 CASKYRGDEKLFF TGTGCCAGCAAATACCGGGGGGATGAAAAACTGTTTTTT
TRBJ2-3 once . TRBV7-3 CASSLSPGDTQYF TGTGCCAGCAGCTTAAGCCCAGGAGATACGCAGTATTTT
TRBJ1-2 . . TRBV30 CAWGTTVNYGYTF TGTGCCTGGGGCACGACAGTTAACTATGGCTACACCTTC
TRBJ2-5 . TRBD2 TRBV3-1/TRBV3-2 CASSQDFPGSSGPRRETQYF TGTGCCAGCAGCCAAGATTTCCCCGGGTCTAGCGGGCCCCGCCGGGAGACCCAGTACTTC
TRBJ2-7 . . TRBV14 CASSQNRVGEQYF TGTGCCAGCAGCCAAAACAGGGTCGGCGAGCAGTACTTC
TRBJ2-7 . . TRBV20-1 CSARDPPNQYF TGCAGTGCTAGAGATCCCCCCAATCAGTACTTC
TRBJ2-6 . . TRBV28 CASSPNRGLKAGANVLTF TGTGCCAGCAGTCCGAACCGGGGGTTAAAAGCTGGGGCCAACGTCCTGACTTTC
TRBJ2-5 . . TRBV7-3 CASSLAGWGETQYF TGTGCCAGCAGCTTAGCAGGGTGGGGAGAGACCCAGTACTTC
TRBJ1-2 . . TRBV4-3 CASSRHGGRDYGYTF TGCGCCAGCAGCCGCCATGGGGGCAGGGACTATGGCTACACCTTC
TRBJ1-5 . . TRBV5-4 CASSPGVGASNQPQHF TGTGCCAGCAGCCCGGGAGTGGGAGCCAGTAATCAGCCCCAGCATTTT
TRBJ2-5 . TRBD2 TRBV6-5 CASRSTSGQETQYF TGTGCCAGCAGGTCGACTAGCGGCCAAGAGACCCAGTACTTC
TRBJ1-2 . . TRBV21-1 CASSSSMGAYGYTF TGTGCCAGCAGCTCGTCGATGGGGGCCTATGGCTACACCTTC
TRBJ2-6 . TRBD1 TRBV7-3 CASSAGTVGGANVLTF TGTGCCAGCAGCGCCGGGACAGTTGGTGGGGCCAACGTCCTGACTTTC
TRBJ1-3 . . TRBV15 CATSREVDSGNTIYF TGTGCCACCAGCAGAGAGGTGGACAGCGGAAACACCATATATTTT
TRBJ1-1 . . TRBV5-3 CARSLVHSMRRRVDTEAFF TGTGCCAGAAGCTTGGTCCACTCTATGCGGCGCAGAGTGGACACTGAAGCTTTCTTT
TRBJ1-1 few . TRBV19 CASSIGLQGNEAFF TGTGCCAGTAGTATTGGTTTACAGGGTAATGAAGCTTTCTTT
TRBJ1-5 . . TRBV5-1 CASSLAGLPHQPQHF TGCGCCAGCAGCTTGGCGGGACTACCGCATCAGCCCCAGCATTTT
TRBJ2-5 few . TRBV7-9 CASSRMVGGPQETQYF TGTGCCAGCAGCCGGATGGTCGGGGGGCCTCAAGAGACCCAGTACTTC
TRBJ1-3 . . TRBV5-5 CASSPGGDRSGNTIYF TGTGCCAGCAGCCCGGGAGGGGACCGCTCTGGAAACACCATATATTTT
TRBJ1-1 once . TRBV6-4 CASSVSEDTEAFF TGTGCCAGCAGTGTTTCAGAGGACACTGAAGCTTTCTTT
TRBJ1-4 . . TRBV5-1 CASSLDGQGGEKLFF TGCGCCAGCAGCTTGGACGGGCAGGGTGGAGAAAAACTGTTTTTT
TRBJ1-5 . . TRBV5-1 CASNKTGFNQPQHF TGCGCCAGCAACAAGACAGGCTTCAATCAGCCCCAGCATTTT
TRBJ2-6 . . TRBV7-3 CASSLRPTGSSGANVLTF TGTGCCAGCAGCTTAAGGCCGACAGGTAGCTCTGGGGCCAACGTCCTGACTTTC
TRBJ2-7 . TRBD1 TRBV28 CASSPAGQGKAYEQYF TGTGCCAGCAGTCCGGCGGGACAGGGAAAGGCCTACGAGCAGTACTTC
TRBJ1-2 . . TRBV5-6 CASSLAEVRRGNYGYTF TGTGCCAGCAGCTTGGCGGAGGTCAGGCGGGGTAACTATGGCTACACCTTC
TRBJ2-3 . . TRBV2 CASSLDTHSTDTQYF TGTGCCAGCAGTCTGGACACCCATAGCACAGATACGCAGTATTTT
TRBJ1-1 . TRBD1 TRBV11-3 CASSRQGANTEAFF TGTGCCAGCAGCCGGCAGGGGGCTAACACTGAAGCTTTCTTT
TRBJ2-2 . . TRBV28 CASSLGQGFPGELFF TGTGCCAGCAGTTTAGGCCAGGGGTTCCCCGGGGAGCTGTTTTTT
TRBJ2-5 . TRBD2 TRBV3-1/TRBV3-2 CASSQASSGGETQYF TGTGCCAGCAGCCAAGCCTCAAGCGGGGGTGAGACCCAGTACTTC
TRBJ1-3 . . TRBV28 CASIPPGGGNTIYF TGTGCCAGCATCCCCCCCGGGGGAGGAAACACCATATATTTT
TRBJ1-4 once . TRBV5-6 CAHREKLFF TGTGCCCACCGGGAAAAACTGTTTTTT
TRBJ2-3 . . TRBV6-6 CATRGDSTDTQYF TGTGCCACCCGCGGGGACTCCACAGATACGCAGTATTTT
TRBJ2-1 . . TRBV5-5 CASSLVTGNPYNEQFF TGTGCCAGCAGCTTGGTTACAGGGAACCCCTACAATGAGCAGTTCTTC